This T cell receptor (beta chain) was found in a study of early T cells in non-severe SARS-CoV-2 infection. For the study at large: Sequencing input comprised bulk RNA from unsorted whole blood; chain pairing was not available.

This clonotype was detected ten times or more. TCRdb independently ran MiXCR on the 5' RACE reads; one entry per CDR3 protein. The profile shows about 60,000 distinct CDR3 sequences, roughly 10% of them singletons. Material: whole blood. This TCR came from an adult who was a healthcare worker with PCR-confirmed SARS-CoV-2 infection or an uninfected control (not recorded which).

CDR3: CSARDLETSGRYGEQFF. CDR3 bases: TGCAGTGCTAGAGATCTGGAAACTAGCGGGAGATATGGTGAGCAGTTCTTC. This chain joins TRBV20-1 and TRBJ2-1; TRBD2 matches at 11 bases. With V trimmed by 0 bases and J by 9 bases, 13 bases remained unmatched. The germline V gene encodes CDR1 DFQATT and CDR2 SNEGSKA (reference sequence). The CDR3 has 17 residues.